This T cell receptor (beta chain) was captured by sequencing in a study of T-cell memory formation after mild COVID-19. Study-level results: Mainly in CM and EM were contracting CD4+ clones; CD8+ were in EMRA.

To note about this clonotype: Its target is unknown.

The CDR3 length is 13 residues. Trimming took 0 bases from V and 6 from J, leaving 9 bases between them. The germline V gene has CDR1 SGHRS and CDR2 YFSETQ. TCRdb re-called the 5' RACE reads with MiXCR, one entry per CDR3 protein. The sample records approximately 100,000 distinct CDR3 sequences, about 15% being singletons. The sample was PBMCs or a T cell subset sorted from them (not recorded which). The rearrangement uses TRBV5-1 and TRBJ1-2; D is perhaps TRBD1 (6 bases). The sequence was obtained from an adult woman who had mild COVID-19 (a few samples of this study predate the infection). Cell type and time point are not known. CDR3 amino acids: CASSLAGADGYTF. The CDR3 bases are TGCGCCAGCAGCTTGGCGGGGGCGGATGGCTACACCTTC.